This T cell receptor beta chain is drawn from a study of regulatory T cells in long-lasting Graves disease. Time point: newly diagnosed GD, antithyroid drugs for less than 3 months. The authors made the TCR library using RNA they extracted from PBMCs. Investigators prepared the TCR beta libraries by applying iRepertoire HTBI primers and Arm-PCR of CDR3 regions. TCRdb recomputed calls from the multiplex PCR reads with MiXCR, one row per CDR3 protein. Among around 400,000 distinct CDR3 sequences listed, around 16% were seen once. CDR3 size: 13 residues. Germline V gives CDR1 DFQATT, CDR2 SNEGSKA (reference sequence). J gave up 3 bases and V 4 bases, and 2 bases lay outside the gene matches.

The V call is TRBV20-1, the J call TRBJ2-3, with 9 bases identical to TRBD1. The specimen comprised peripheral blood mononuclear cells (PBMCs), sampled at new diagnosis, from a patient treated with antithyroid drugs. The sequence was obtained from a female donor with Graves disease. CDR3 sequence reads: CSAKTGGTDTQYF. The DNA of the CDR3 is TGCAGTGCTAAGACAGGGGGGACAGATACGCAGTATTTT.